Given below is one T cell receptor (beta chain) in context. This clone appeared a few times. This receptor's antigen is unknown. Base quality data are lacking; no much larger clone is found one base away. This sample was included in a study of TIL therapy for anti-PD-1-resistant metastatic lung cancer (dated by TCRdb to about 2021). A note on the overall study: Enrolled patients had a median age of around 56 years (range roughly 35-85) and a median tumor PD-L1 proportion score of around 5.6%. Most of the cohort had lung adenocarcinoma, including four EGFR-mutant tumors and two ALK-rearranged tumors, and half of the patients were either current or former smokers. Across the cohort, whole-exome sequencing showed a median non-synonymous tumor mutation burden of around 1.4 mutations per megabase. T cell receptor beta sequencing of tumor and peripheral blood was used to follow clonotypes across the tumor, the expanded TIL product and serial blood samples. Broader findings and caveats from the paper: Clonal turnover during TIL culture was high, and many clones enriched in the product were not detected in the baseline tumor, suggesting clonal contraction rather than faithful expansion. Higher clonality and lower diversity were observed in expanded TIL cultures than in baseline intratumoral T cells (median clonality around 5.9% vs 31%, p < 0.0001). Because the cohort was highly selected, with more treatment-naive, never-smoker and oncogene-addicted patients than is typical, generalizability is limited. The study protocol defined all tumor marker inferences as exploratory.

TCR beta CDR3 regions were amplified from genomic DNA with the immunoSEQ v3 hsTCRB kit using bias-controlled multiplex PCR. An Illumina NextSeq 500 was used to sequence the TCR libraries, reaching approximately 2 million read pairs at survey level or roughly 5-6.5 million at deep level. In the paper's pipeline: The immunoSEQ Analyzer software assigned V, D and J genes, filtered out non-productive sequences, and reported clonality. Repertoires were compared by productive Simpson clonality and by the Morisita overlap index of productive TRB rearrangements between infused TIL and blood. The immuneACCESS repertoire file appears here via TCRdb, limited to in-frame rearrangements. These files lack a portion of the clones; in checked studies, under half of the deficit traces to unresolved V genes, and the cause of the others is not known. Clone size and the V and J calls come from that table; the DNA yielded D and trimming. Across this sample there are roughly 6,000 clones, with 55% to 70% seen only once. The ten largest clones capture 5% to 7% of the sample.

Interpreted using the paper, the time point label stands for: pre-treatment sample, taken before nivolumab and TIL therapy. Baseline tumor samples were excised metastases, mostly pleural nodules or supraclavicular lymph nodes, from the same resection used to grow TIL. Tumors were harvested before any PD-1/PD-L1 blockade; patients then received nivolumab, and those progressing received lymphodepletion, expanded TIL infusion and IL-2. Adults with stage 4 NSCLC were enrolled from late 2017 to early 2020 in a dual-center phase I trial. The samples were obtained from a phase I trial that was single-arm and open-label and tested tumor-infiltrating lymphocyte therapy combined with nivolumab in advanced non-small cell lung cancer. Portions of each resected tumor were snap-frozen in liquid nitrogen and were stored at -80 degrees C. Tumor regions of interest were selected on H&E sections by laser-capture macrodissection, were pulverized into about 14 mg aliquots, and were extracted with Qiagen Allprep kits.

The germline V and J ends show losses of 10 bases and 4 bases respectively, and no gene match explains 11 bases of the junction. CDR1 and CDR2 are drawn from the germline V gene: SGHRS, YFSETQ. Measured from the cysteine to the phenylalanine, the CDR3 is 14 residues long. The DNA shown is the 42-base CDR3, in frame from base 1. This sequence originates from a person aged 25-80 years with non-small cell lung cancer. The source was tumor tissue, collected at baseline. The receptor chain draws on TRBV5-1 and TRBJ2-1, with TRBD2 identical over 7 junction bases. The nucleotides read TGCGCCTCTGCATGGGCTAGCGGTTACAATGAGCAGTTCTTC. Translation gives CASAWASGYNEQFF.